A single sample gave rise to the 22 T cell receptor beta chains below, sequenced in a study of vaccination effects on CD4 cells after COVID-19 (dated by TCRdb to the early 2020s). Their target antigens are unknown. To identify antigen-specific CD4+ T cell clonotypes by their expansion, the ViraFEST assay first stimulated PBMC with viral peptide pools and then applied TCR sequencing. After around 10 days of culture, CD4+ T cells were isolated with the EasySep CD4+ T cell isolation kit. Each participant received two doses of an mRNA SARS-CoV-2 vaccine, either BNT162b2 or mRNA-1273. The library was produced with the immunoSEQ multiplex PCR assay. TCRdb mirrors the immuneACCESS table, restricted to in-frame sequences. Some clones are absent from its copies; in checked studies, under half trace to an unresolved V gene, and the reason for the others is unknown. The sample profile shows tens of thousands of clones; 65% to 80% of them were found once. In total, the top ten clones hold about 16% of the sample.

The source material was CD4+ T cells from PBMCs cultured with HCoV-OC43 spike peptides, sampled after COVID-19 vaccination. The cell subset or site label for this specimen denotes: HCoV-OC43 spike overlapping peptide pool stimulation. The receptors stem from a human donor who received a COVID-19 vaccine.

This clone was seen once. The chain combines TRBV5-1 with TRBJ1-5; no clear D. V was clipped by 4 bases and J by 2 bases, with 10 bases between them. The germline V gene encodes CDR1 SGHRS and CDR2 YFSETQ. The CDR3 sequence is 14 residues long. The DNA of the CDR3 is TGCGCCAGCAGCCAGGTCCCGGGCAATCAGCCCCAGCATTTT. Its translation: CASSQVPGNQPQHF. The full variable domain, its missing parts supplied by reference TRBV5-1 and TRBJ1-5, is KAGVTQTPRYLIKTRGQQVTLSCSPISGHRSVSWYQQTPGQGLQFLFEYFSETQRNKGNFPGRFSGRQFSNSRSEMNVSTLELGDSALYLCASSQVPGNQPQHFGDGTRLSIL.

The CDR3 loop is CASSQDHSGNTQYF. The CDR3 DNA reads as TGTGCCAGCAGCCAAGATCATTCGGGGAATACGCAGTATTTT. V gene TRBV14 combines with J gene TRBJ2-3; weak D call: TRBD2 (5 bases). The germline V gene encodes CDR1 SGHDN and CDR2 FVKESK. The CDR3 has 14 residues. V lost 0 bases and J lost 7, with 11 bases in between.

The chain links TRBV21-1 to TRBJ1-1. TRBV21-1 has pseudogene status. The CDR3 length is 17 residues. The CDR3 loop is CASSITRLRQVHTEAFF. CDR3 DNA: TGTGCCAGCAGCATCACGAGGCTTCGTCAGGTCCACACTGAAGCTTTCTTT.

This chain uses TRBV19 with TRBJ1-1, with D possibly TRBD1 on 6 matching bases. From germline, CDR1 is LNHDA and CDR2 SQIVND (reference sequence). The ends were cut back, 6 bases at V and 0 bases at J, with 20 bases in the middle. This CDR3 has 17 amino acids. The CDR3 region has the DNA TGTGCCAGTAGGCTAGGTCGGCAGGGGAGCATGAACACTGAAGCTTTCTTT. Amino acid sequence: CASRLGRQGSMNTEAFF.

The chain combines TRBV4-2 with TRBJ1-3; D not certain. CDR1 is LGHNA, CDR2 YNFKEQ, per germline. The V gene lost 1 base and the J gene lost 0 bases, with 7 bases spanning the gap. CDR3 size: 15 residues. The CDR3 protein is CASSQAGNSGNTIYF. CDR3 DNA: TGTGCCAGCAGCCAAGCGGGGAACTCTGGAAACACCATATATTTT.

Here the CDR3 DNA reads TGCGCCAGCAGCTTGCGGTTTATGAACACTGAAGCTTTCTTT. It codes for CASSLRFMNTEAFF. The chain is built from TRBV5-1 and TRBJ1-1; no clear D. This CDR3 region has 14 residues. V was trimmed by 1 base and J by 0 bases, leaving 7 bases between them. Germline CDR1 SGHRS, CDR2 YFSETQ. Using reference TRBV5-1 and TRBJ1-1 for the parts outside the CDR3, the full variable domain is KAGVTQTPRYLIKTRGQQVTLSCSPISGHRSVSWYQQTPGQGLQFLFEYFSETQRNKGNFPGRFSGRQFSNSRSEMNVSTLELGDSALYLCASSLRFMNTEAFFGQGTRLTVV.

The chain couples TRBV6-1 to TRBJ2-2; tentatively, D is TRBD2 (7 bases). CDR1 is MNHNS and CDR2 is SASEGT in the germline V gene. The length of the CDR3 is 17 residues. Trimming pared 1 base from V and 6 bases from J, leaving 18 bases between. CDR3 protein: CASSEVGWEGVAGELFF. CDR3 DNA sequence: TGTGCCAGCAGTGAAGTGGGTTGGGAGGGGGTTGCCGGGGAGCTGTTTTTT.

This chain connects TRBV3-1 (or the pseudogene TRBV3-2) to TRBJ2-3, with TRBD2 matching 13 bases. The CDR3 totals 16 residues. From germline, CDR1 is LGHDT and CDR2 YNNKEL (reference sequence). V was clipped by 5 bases and J by 4 bases; unmatched bases: 6. The CDR3 bases are TGTGCCAGCAGCTCATGGACTAGCGGGAGTTCAGATACGCAGTATTTT. As protein: CASSSWTSGSSDTQYF.

This rearrangement joins TRBV5-1 to TRBJ2-7; maybe TRBD2 (7 bases). This CDR3 is 15 amino acids long. V was shortened by 4 bases and J by 4 bases, with 18 bases between the two germline ends. Germline-derived CDR1 and CDR2 are SGHRS and YFSETQ. CDR3 amino acids: CASSIIRGATYEQYF. The CDR3 DNA is TGCGCCAGCAGCATTATCCGGGGGGCCACTTACGAGCAGTACTTC.

The chain carries TRBV3-1 (or the pseudogene TRBV3-2) and TRBJ2-5, with 14 bases lining up with TRBD2. Germline V gene data show CDR1 as LGHDT and CDR2 as YNNKEL (reference sequence). The CDR3 has 18 residues. J gave up 2 bases and V 1 base, and 6 bases lay outside the gene matches. As DNA, the CDR3 is TGTGCCAGCAGCCAAGTATACGGACTAGCGGGGGGACAAGAGACCCAGTACTTC. This codes for CASSQVYGLAGGQETQYF.

The V gene is TRBV30, the J gene TRBJ1-4; TRBD1 matches 8 bases. V was pared by 2 bases and J by 8 bases, with 10 bases of the junction left unmatched. Germline assignment: CDR1 GTSNPN and CDR2 SVGIG (reference sequence). CDR3 size: 15 residues. CDR3 in amino acids: CAWSPGTGPKEKLFF. As DNA, the CDR3 is TGTGCCTGGAGTCCCGGGACAGGCCCAAAGGAAAAACTGTTTTTT.

The chain joins TRBV7-9 to TRBJ1-1; the match to TRBD1 covers 9 bases. Germline V gives CDR1 SEHNR, CDR2 FQNEAQ (reference sequence). Trimming at V came to 5 bases and at J to 1 base, leaving 2 bases not matched to a gene. This CDR3 contains 14 residues. For the CDR3, the DNA is TGTGCCAGCAGCGCGGACAGGGGGAACACTGAAGCTTTCTTT. Translated: CASSADRGNTEAFF.

The chain has TRBV5-1 and TRBJ1-6; D remains unclear. Germline V lookup: CDR1 SGHRS, CDR2 YFSETQ. The CDR3 consists of 16 residues. The V end was cut by 0 bases, the J end by 4 bases, with 11 bases between. The CDR3 DNA is TGCGCCAGCAGCTTGGCCGGGCCCAAGTATAATTCACCCCTCCACTTT. Protein sequence: CASSLAGPKYNSPLHF.

This clone was observed a single time. The rearrangement links TRBV30 to TRBJ1-3; D unresolved. Germline lookup yields CDR1 GTSNPN and CDR2 SVGIG (reference sequence). The V end lost 3 bases, the J end lost 0 bases, and 9 bases lay between the germline ends. CDR3 length: 14 amino acids. CDR3 sequence (DNA): TGTGCCTGGAGAGAGCTCCGCTCTGGAAACACCATATATTTT. This translates into CAWRELRSGNTIYF.

The rearrangement links TRBV6-5 to TRBJ1-1, with no clear D. V was clipped by 2 bases and J by 1 base, with 8 bases between them. CDR1 and CDR2 from the germline V gene are MNHEY and SVGAGI. The CDR3 loop spans 14 amino acids. CDR3 residues: CASSYKTRNTEAFF. For the CDR3, the DNA is TGTGCCAGCAGTTACAAGACAAGGAACACTGAAGCTTTCTTT.

The chain links TRBV2 to TRBJ2-6; D is possibly TRBD2 (5 bases). Between the trimmed V and J ends, which lost 6 bases and 0 bases, there was a span of 9 bases. Per the germline V gene, CDR1 is SNHLY and CDR2 is FYNNEI. This CDR3 has 15 residues. CDR3 DNA: TGTGCCAGCAGCGGGATGTCCTCTGGGGCCAACGTCCTGACTTTC. Its protein is CASSGMSSGANVLTF.

The chain joins TRBV6-5 to TRBJ1-1, with unresolved D. Trimming stripped 7 bases from V and 0 bases from J, with 15 bases between. The length of the CDR3 is 15 residues. Germline-derived CDR1 and CDR2 are MNHEY and SVGAGI. CDR3 nucleotide sequence: TGTGCCAGCATACTAACGTACAGCCTGAACACTGAAGCTTTCTTT. It specifies CASILTYSLNTEAFF.

The rearrangement uses TRBV7-2 and TRBJ1-5; D is possibly TRBD1 (5 bases). From germline, CDR1 is SGHTA and CDR2 FQGNSA. The CDR3 length is 15 residues. Between the trimmed V and J ends, which lost 3 bases and 4 bases, there was a span of 13 bases. The CDR3 region is CASSFQGTLNQPQHF. The CDR3 DNA reads as TGTGCCAGCAGCTTCCAGGGAACCCTTAATCAGCCCCAGCATTTT.

The chain uses TRBV7-9 and TRBJ2-1; possible D gene TRBD2, 5 bases. Germline V gene data show CDR1 as SEHNR and CDR2 as FQNEAQ (reference sequence). The CDR3 covers 12 residues. The V end was cut by 1 base, the J end by 10 bases, with 8 bases between. CDR3 DNA: TGTGCCAGCAGCTTAGGAGGGTACGAGCAGTTCTTC. Protein sequence: CASSLGGYEQFF.

This clone was seen only once. CDR3: CASRTGIGVNSPLHF. The DNA of the CDR3 is TGTGCCAGCAGGACAGGGATCGGGGTTAATTCACCCCTCCACTTT. This chain connects TRBV27 to TRBJ1-6; 7 positions agree with TRBD1. The CDR3 sequence is 15 residues long. Germline V gene data show CDR1 as MNHEY and CDR2 as SMNVEV (reference sequence). With 6 bases clipped from V and 6 bases from J, the junction kept 8 bases outside the gene matches.

The CDR3 is CASSIGDIRETQYF. The CDR3 DNA is TGTGCCAGTAGTATAGGAGACATACGAGAGACCCAGTACTTC. The genes are TRBV19 and TRBJ2-5; D gene unclear. CDR1 and CDR2 from the germline V gene are LNHDA and SQIVND (reference sequence). Trimming stripped 1 base from V and 4 bases from J, with 10 bases between. The CDR3 covers 14 residues.

This clone was observed a few times. In nucleotides, the CDR3 is TGTGCCAGCAGCGTAGGTTCGGGACGGTGGACTAATGAAAAACTGTTTTTT. Protein product: CASSVGSGRWTNEKLFF. The rearrangement uses TRBV9 and TRBJ1-4; a weak D match, TRBD1 (5 bases). V was trimmed by 0 bases and J by 2 bases, leaving 14 bases between them. The CDR3 runs to 17 residues. From germline, CDR1 is SGDLS and CDR2 YYNGEE.